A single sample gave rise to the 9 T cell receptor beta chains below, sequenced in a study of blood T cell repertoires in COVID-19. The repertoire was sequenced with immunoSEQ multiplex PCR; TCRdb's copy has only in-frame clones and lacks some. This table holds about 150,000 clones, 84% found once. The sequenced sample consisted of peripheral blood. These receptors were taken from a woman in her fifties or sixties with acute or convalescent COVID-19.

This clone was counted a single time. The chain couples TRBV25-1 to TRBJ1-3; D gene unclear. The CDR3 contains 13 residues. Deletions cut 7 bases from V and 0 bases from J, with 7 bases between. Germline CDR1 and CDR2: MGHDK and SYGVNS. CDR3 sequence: CASTISSGNTIYF. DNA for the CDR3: TGTGCCAGCACAATCAGCTCTGGAAACACCATATATTTT. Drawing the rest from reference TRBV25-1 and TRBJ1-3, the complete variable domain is EADIYQTPRYLVIGTGKKITLECSQTMGHDKMYWYQQDPGMELHLIHYSYGVNSTEKGDLSSESTVSRIRTEHFPLTLESARPSHTSQYLCASTISSGNTIYFGEGSWLTVV.

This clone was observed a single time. The CDR3 here is CASSWLAGAGEQFF. The CDR3 coding sequence is TGTGCCAGCAGCTGGCTAGCGGGAGCGGGTGAGCAGTTCTTC. The chain uses TRBV6-4 and TRBJ2-1, with TRBD2 matching 10 bases. Germline V gene data show CDR1 as MRHNA and CDR2 as SNTAGT. This CDR3 contains 14 residues. Trimming removed 6 bases from V and 9 bases from J; junction bases left unmatched: 8.

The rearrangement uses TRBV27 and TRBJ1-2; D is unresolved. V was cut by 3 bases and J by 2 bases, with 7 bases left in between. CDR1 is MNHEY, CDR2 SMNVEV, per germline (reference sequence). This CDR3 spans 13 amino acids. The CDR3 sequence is CASSFSGNYGYTF. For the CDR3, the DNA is TGTGCCAGCAGTTTCTCCGGGAACTATGGCTACACCTTC.

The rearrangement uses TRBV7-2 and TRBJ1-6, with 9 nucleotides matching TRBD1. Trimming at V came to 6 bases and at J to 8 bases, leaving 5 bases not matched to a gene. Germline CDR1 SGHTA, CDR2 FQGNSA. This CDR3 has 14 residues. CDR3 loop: CASRPGTGYSPLHF. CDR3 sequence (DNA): TGTGCCAGCAGACCCGGGACAGGGTATTCACCCCTCCACTTT.

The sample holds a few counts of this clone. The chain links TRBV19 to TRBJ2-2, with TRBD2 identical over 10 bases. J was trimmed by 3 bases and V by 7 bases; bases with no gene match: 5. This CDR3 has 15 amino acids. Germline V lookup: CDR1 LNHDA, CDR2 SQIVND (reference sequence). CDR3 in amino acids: CASKWLAGDTGELFF. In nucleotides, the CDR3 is TGTGCCAGTAAATGGCTAGCGGGGGACACCGGGGAGCTGTTTTTT.

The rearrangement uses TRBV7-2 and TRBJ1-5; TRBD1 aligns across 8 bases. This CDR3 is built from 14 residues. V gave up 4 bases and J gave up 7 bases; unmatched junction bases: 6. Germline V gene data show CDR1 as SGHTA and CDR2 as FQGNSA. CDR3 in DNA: TGTGCCAGCAGCTCTAGACAGGGGACGCAGCCCCAGCATTTT. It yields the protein CASSSRQGTQPQHF.

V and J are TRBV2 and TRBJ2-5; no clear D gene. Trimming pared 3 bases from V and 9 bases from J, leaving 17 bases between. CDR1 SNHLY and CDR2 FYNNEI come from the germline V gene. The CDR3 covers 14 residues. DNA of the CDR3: TGTGCCAGCAGTGATTCGGGTCCTACCGCGGCCCAGTACTTC. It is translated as CASSDSGPTAAQYF.

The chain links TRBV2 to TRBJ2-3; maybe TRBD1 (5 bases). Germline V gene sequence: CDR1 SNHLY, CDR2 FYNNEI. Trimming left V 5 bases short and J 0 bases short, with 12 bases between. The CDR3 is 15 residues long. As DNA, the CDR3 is TGTGCCAGCAGTCGACAGACATCTAGCACAGATACGCAGTATTTT. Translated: CASSRQTSSTDTQYF.

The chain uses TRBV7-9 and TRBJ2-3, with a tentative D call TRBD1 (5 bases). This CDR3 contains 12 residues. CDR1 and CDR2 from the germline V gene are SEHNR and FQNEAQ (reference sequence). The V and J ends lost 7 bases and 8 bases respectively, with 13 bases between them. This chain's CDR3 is CASTRQSRTQYF. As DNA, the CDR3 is TGTGCCAGCACCCGACAGTCCCGTACGCAGTATTTT.